These 20 T cell receptor beta chains were sequenced from one sample in a study of CD8 T cells in ankylosing spondylitis. TCRdb fed the 5' RACE reads into MiXCR, producing one record per CDR3 protein. The sample lists about 280,000 distinct CDR3 sequences, around 18% occurring once. Sequenced: blood, either unsorted or a sorted T cell fraction (not recorded which). These TCRs come from a male donor with ankylosing spondylitis or in good health (not recorded which).

This clonotype was recorded a few times. The CDR3 DNA follows: TGTGCCAGCAGTTTTTTGGGGGAGTCCGGGGAGCTGTTTTTT. The encoded protein is CASSFLGESGELFF. The chain combines TRBV6-5 with TRBJ2-2; D is perhaps TRBD1 or TRBD2 (5 bases each). Trimming cost V 4 bases and J 6 bases, with 12 bases left between them. This CDR3 region has 14 residues. Germline V gives CDR1 MNHEY, CDR2 SVGAGI.

This clonotype was picked up a small number of times. V and J are TRBV29-1 and TRBJ2-2; the match to TRBD2 covers 12 bases. CDR3 length: 16 residues. The J segment lost 6 bases and the V segment lost 4 bases, leaving 9 bases of the junction unmatched. Germline CDR1 SQVTM, CDR2 ANQGSEA. DNA for the CDR3: TGCAGCGTTGCGACTAGCGGGAGAGGTTCCCCCGGGGAGCTGTTTTTT. This encodes CSVATSGRGSPGELFF.

In its sample, this clonotype was seen a few times. The chain employs TRBV11-2 and TRBJ2-3; 9 nucleotides match TRBD1. Per the germline V gene, CDR1 is SGHAT and CDR2 is FQNNGV. V trimming: 5 bases; J trimming: 2 bases; junction bases outside the gene matches: 5. The CDR3 covers 15 residues. Here the CDR3 DNA reads TGTGCCAGCAGCACCGGGACAGGGATCACAGATACGCAGTATTTT. Its translation is CASSTGTGITDTQYF.

V and J are TRBV6-6 and TRBJ2-1, with TRBD2 as a possible D gene (6 bases). This CDR3 has 14 amino acids. Trimming pared 3 bases from V and 3 bases from J, leaving 9 bases between. The germline CDR1 and CDR2 sequences are MNHNY and SVGAGI (reference sequence). The CDR3, as DNA: TGTGCCAGCAGTTATGGGGGGAGCTACAATGAGCAGTTCTTC. This codes for CASSYGGSYNEQFF.

This clonotype was seen ten or more times. The rearrangement uses TRBV7-6 and TRBJ2-1; D not resolved. This CDR3 region has 18 residues. V lost 1 base and J 6 bases, leaving 22 bases between the germline ends. CDR1 is SGHVS, CDR2 FNYEAQ, per germline. The CDR3 coding sequence is TGTGCCAGCAGCTTAGATAGCCGGTCGGCAGCCAAACCCAATGAGCAGTTCTTC. As protein: CASSLDSRSAAKPNEQFF.

The chain employs TRBV5-1 and TRBJ2-5; the D gene is possibly TRBD1 (6 bases). CDR3 length: 14 residues. CDR1 is SGHRS, CDR2 YFSETQ, per germline. The V gene lost 4 bases and the J gene lost 2 bases, with 12 bases spanning the gap. CDR3 amino acids: CASSAGTKQETQYF. CDR3 coding DNA: TGCGCCAGCAGCGCCGGGACAAAACAAGAGACCCAGTACTTC.

Here the CDR3 DNA reads TGCGCCAGCAGCTTGGTACTAGCGGGAGGTGAGACCCAGTACTTC. It specifies CASSLVLAGGETQYF. The rearrangement links TRBV5-1 to TRBJ2-5; the match to TRBD2 covers 12 bases. The ends lost 0 bases at V and 5 bases at J; junction bases unmatched: 2. CDR3 length: 15 amino acids. CDR1 is SGHRS, CDR2 YFSETQ, per germline.

The J gene is TRBJ1-2, the V gene TRBV5-1; 7 bases agree with TRBD1. V was pared by 4 bases and J by 1 base, with 13 bases of the junction left unmatched. Germline CDR1 is SGHRS and CDR2 is YFSETQ. This CDR3 spans 17 amino acids. As DNA, the CDR3 is TGCGCCAGCAGCGTCTCGGGACAGCCACTAGTTAACTATGGCTACACCTTC. Amino acids: CASSVSGQPLVNYGYTF.

This clonotype has only a few counts. The chain uses TRBV5-1 and TRBJ2-1, with D possibly TRBD1 on 5 matching bases. This CDR3 has 15 residues. V was pared by 2 bases and J by 9 bases, with 18 bases between. The V gene's germline CDR1 is SGHRS and CDR2 YFSETQ. CDR3 protein: CASSLGAIGPGEQFF. CDR3 coding DNA: TGCGCCAGCAGCTTAGGGGCCATCGGACCGGGTGAGCAGTTCTTC.

This clonotype was seen only a few times. The V call is TRBV7-6, the J call TRBJ1-1, with TRBD1 matching over 8 bases. The V segment lost 5 bases and the J segment 4 bases; nucleotides outside the gene matches: 3. This CDR3 is 13 amino acids long. Germline CDR1 and CDR2: SGHVS and FNYEAQ. In nucleotides, the CDR3 is TGTGCCAGCAGCAAGGGACAGGCCACTGAAGCTTTCTTT. This gives the protein CASSKGQATEAFF.

The genes are TRBV5-1 and TRBJ2-5, with 11 bases identical to TRBD2. In germline, CDR1 is SGHRS, CDR2 YFSETQ. J lost 2 bases, V lost 1 base, and 7 bases had no gene match. The CDR3 loop spans 17 amino acids. CDR3 sequence: CASSLSTSGRPQETQYF. The DNA of the CDR3 is TGCGCCAGCAGCTTGAGCACTAGCGGGAGACCTCAAGAGACCCAGTACTTC.

A few counts support this clonotype. The V gene is TRBV5-1, the J gene TRBJ2-3, with a possible D match to TRBD1 (6 bases). The germline V gene has CDR1 SGHRS and CDR2 YFSETQ. V was cut by 1 base and J by 5 bases, with 8 bases left in between. The CDR3 spans 13 residues. The DNA for the CDR3 is TGCGCCAGCAGCTTGTGGGGGCAAGATACGCAGTATTTT. Amino acid sequence: CASSLWGQDTQYF.

This clonotype was recorded a few times. V and J are TRBV5-1 and TRBJ2-7; the D gene is possibly TRBD1 (6 bases). Germline loops: CDR1 SGHRS, CDR2 YFSETQ. CDR3 length: 14 residues. V was pared by 5 bases and J by 0 bases, with 12 bases between. The CDR3 nucleotides are TGCGCCAGCAGTCTTGGACAGTCCTCCTACGAGCAGTACGTC. Residues: CASSLGQSSYEQYV.

Only a few counts were recorded for this clonotype. The chain combines TRBV12-3 or TRBV12-4 with TRBJ1-4; 10 bases line up with TRBD1. The CDR3 is 15 amino acids. J lost 5 bases, V lost 6 bases, and 6 bases had no gene match. DNA of the CDR3: TGTGCCAGCAGCGGGACAGGGGTTGGGAATGAAAAACTGTTTTTT. It specifies CASSGTGVGNEKLFF.

The chain employs TRBV12-3 or TRBV12-4 and TRBJ1-3; no reliable D call. The CDR3 spans 15 residues. Trimming removed 6 bases from V and 2 bases from J, with 14 bases in between. The CDR3 is CASRTRVRAGNTIYF. CDR3 DNA: TGTGCCAGCAGAACGAGAGTCCGAGCTGGAAACACCATATATTTT.

This clonotype was seen a few times. The chain carries TRBV12-3 or TRBV12-4 and TRBJ2-1; D possibly corresponds to TRBD2 (6 bases). The V and J ends lost 7 bases and 14 bases respectively, with 15 bases between them. CDR3 size: 11 residues. CDR3 protein: CASTLASREFF. The CDR3 DNA reads TGTGCCAGCACCCTAGCGTCGCGAGAGTTCTTC.

This clonotype was detected a few times. The rearrangement links TRBV20-1 to TRBJ2-1; D not resolved. Deletions cut 3 bases from V and 3 bases from J, with 18 bases between. Germline CDR1 reads DFQATT; CDR2 reads SNEGSKA (reference sequence). This CDR3 contains 16 residues. As DNA, the CDR3 is TGCAGTGCTAGCAAGGAGCCACTTGTGGGCTACAATGAGCAGTTCTTC. It codes for CSASKEPLVGYNEQFF.

The CDR3 DNA reads TGTGCCAGCAGCCCAGGACAGGGGGCCACTGAAGCTTTCTTT. Translation gives CASSPGQGATEAFF. The chain has TRBV7-6 and TRBJ1-1, with 11 bases lining up with TRBD1. Germline CDR1 reads SGHVS; CDR2 reads FNYEAQ. V shed 5 bases, J shed 4 bases, and the junction held 3 bases outside the gene matches. CDR3 length: 14 residues.

This clonotype appeared a few times. The rearrangement links TRBV12-3 or TRBV12-4 to TRBJ1-1; 8 positions match TRBD1. V lost 6 bases, J lost 4 bases, and 16 bases stayed unmatched. CDR3 length: 17 amino acids. CDR3 coding DNA: TGTGCCAGCAGCCCAGGACAGGGAAGAAGGCCGCGCACTGAAGCTTTCTTT. It encodes CASSPGQGRRPRTEAFF.

The rearrangement uses TRBV7-9 and TRBJ2-7, with D possibly matching TRBD1 (6 bases). Between the trimmed V and J ends, which lost 2 bases and 7 bases, there was a span of 9 bases. Germline CDR1 SEHNR, CDR2 FQNEAQ (reference sequence). The CDR3 is 12 amino acids. The DNA for the CDR3 is TGTGCCAGCAGCTTATTTCAGGGGGAGCAGTACGTC. It yields the protein CASSLFQGEQYV.